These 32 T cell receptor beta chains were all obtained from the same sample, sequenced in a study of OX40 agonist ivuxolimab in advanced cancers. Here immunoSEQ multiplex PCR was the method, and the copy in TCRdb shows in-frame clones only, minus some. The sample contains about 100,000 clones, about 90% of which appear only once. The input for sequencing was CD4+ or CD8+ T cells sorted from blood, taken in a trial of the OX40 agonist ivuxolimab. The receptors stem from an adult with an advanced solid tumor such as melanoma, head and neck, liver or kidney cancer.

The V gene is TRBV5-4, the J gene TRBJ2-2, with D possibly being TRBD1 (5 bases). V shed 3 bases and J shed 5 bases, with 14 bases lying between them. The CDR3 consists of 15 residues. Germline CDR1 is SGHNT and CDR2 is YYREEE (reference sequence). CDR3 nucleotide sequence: TGTGCCAGCAGCTCAGTCAAGGGGCGGACCGGGGAGCTGTTTTTT. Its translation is CASSSVKGRTGELFF.

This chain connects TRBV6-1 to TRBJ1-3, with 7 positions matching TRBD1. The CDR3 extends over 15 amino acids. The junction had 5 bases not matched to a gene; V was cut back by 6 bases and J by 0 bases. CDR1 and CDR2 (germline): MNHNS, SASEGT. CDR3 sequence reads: CASSVGTASGNTIYF. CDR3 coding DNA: TGTGCCAGCAGCGTTGGGACAGCCTCTGGAAACACCATATATTTT.

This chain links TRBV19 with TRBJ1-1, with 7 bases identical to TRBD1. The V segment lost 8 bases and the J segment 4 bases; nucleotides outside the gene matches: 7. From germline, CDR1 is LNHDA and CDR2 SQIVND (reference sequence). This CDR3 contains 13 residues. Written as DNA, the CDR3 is TGTGCCAGTCGTACAGGGGTCGTCACTGAAGCTTTCTTT. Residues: CASRTGVVTEAFF. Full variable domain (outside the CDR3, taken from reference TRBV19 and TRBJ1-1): DGGITQSPKYLFRKEGQNVTLSCEQNLNHDAMYWYRQDPGQGLRLIYYSQIVNDFQKGDIAEGYSVSREKKESFPLTVTSAQKNPTAFYLCASRTGVVTEAFFGQGTRLTVV.

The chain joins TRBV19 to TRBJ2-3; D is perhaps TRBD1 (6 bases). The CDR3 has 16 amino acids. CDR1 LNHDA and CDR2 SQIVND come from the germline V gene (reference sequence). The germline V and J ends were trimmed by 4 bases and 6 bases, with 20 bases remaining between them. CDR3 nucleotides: TGTGCCAGTAGTAGGACCGGGACAAGGGTGTCGGATACGCAGTATTTT. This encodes CASSRTGTRVSDTQYF.

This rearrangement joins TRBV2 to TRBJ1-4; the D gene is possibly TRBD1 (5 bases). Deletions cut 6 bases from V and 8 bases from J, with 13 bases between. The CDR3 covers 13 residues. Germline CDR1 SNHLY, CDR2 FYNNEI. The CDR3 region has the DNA TGTGCCAGCAGGGACATTGGTCGGGAAAAACTGTTTTTT. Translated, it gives CASRDIGREKLFF.

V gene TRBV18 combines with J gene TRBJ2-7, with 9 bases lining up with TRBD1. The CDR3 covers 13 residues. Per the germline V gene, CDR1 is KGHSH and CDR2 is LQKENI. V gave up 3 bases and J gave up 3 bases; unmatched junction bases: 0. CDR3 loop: CASSPTGGYEQYF. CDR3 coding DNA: TGTGCCAGCTCACCGACAGGGGGCTACGAGCAGTACTTC.

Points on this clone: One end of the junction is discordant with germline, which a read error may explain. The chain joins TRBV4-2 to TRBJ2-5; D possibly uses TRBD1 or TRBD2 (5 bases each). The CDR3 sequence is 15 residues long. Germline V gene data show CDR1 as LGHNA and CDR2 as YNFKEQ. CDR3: CASSQVSGTQGTQYF. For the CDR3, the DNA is TGTGCCAGCAGCCAAGTATCAGGGACCCAAGGGACCCAGTACTTC.

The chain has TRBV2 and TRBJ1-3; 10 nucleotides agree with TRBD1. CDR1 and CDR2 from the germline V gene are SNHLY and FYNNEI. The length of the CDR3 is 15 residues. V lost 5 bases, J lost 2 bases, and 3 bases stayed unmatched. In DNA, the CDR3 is TGTGCCAGCAGTCCCGGGACAGGGGCTGGAAACACCATATATTTT. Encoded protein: CASSPGTGAGNTIYF.

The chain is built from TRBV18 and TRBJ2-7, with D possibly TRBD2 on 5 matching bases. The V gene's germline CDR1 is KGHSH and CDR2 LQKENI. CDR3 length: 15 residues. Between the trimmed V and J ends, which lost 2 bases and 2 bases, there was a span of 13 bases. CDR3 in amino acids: CASSPRAGITYEQYF. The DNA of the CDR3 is TGTGCCAGCTCACCAAGGGCGGGCATCACCTACGAGCAGTACTTC.

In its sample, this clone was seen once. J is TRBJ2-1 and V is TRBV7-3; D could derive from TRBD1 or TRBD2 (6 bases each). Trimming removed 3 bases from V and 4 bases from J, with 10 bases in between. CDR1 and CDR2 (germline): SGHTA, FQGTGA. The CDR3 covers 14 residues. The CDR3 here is CASSLGGQYNEQFF. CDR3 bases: TGTGCCAGCAGCTTGGGGGGCCAGTACAATGAGCAGTTCTTC.

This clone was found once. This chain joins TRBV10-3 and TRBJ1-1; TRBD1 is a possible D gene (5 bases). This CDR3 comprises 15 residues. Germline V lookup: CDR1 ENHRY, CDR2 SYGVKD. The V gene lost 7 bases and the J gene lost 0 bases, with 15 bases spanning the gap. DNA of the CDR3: TGTGCCATCACCCAGACAGCGTCCATGAACACTGAAGCTTTCTTT. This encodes CAITQTASMNTEAFF.

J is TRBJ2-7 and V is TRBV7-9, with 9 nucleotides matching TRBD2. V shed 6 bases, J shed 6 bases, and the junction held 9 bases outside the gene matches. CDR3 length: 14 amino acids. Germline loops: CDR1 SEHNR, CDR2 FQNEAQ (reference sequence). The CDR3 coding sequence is TGTGCCAGCAGAGAAATAGCGGGAGTCGGCGAGCAGTACTTC. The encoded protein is CASREIAGVGEQYF.

The CDR3 DNA follows: TGCAGCGTCGGAGGAGCGGAAAACAATGAGCAGTTCTTC. This translates into CSVGGAENNEQFF. This rearrangement joins TRBV29-1 to TRBJ2-1, with a weak D call TRBD2 (5 bases). With 6 bases removed from V and 5 bases from J, the gap between germline ends came to 14 bases. The length of the CDR3 is 13 residues. Germline CDR1 and CDR2: SQVTM and ANQGSEA.

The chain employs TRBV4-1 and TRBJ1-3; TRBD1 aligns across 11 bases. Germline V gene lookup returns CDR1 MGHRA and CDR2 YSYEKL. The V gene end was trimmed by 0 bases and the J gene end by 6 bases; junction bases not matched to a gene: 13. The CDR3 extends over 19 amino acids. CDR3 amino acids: CASSQDRGTGQGVVNTIYF. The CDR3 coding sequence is TGCGCCAGCAGCCAAGACAGGGGGACGGGACAGGGGGTCGTAAACACCATATATTTT.

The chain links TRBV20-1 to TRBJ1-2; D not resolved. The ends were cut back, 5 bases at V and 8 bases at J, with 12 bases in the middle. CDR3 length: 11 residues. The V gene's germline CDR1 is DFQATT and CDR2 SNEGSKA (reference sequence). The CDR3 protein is CSASSRSGYTF. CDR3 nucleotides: TGCAGTGCTTCATCGCGGAGCGGCTACACCTTC.

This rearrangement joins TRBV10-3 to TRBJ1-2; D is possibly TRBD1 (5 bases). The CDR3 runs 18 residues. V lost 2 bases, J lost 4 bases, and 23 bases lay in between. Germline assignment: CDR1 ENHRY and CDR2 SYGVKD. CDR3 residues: CAISEGRQGSSGVYGYTF. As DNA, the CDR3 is TGTGCCATCAGTGAGGGACGGCAGGGTAGTTCCGGGGTCTATGGCTACACCTTC.

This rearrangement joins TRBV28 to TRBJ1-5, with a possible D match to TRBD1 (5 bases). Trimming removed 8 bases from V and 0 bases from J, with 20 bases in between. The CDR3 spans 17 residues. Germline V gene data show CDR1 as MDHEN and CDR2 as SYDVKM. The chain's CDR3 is CASDYAMGGSSNQPQHF. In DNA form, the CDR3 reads TGTGCCAGCGATTACGCAATGGGGGGATCTAGCAATCAGCCCCAGCATTTT.

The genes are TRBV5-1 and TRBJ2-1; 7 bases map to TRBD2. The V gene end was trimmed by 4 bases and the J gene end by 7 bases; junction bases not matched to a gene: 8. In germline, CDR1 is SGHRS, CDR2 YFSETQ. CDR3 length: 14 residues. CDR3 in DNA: TGCGCCAGCAGCCCCGGGACTACCCCGAATGAGCAGTTCTTC. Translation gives CASSPGTTPNEQFF.

CDR3 protein: CASSLGPGGAQETQYF. The DNA of the CDR3 is TGTGCCAGCAGCTTGGGACCCGGGGGGGCCCAAGAGACCCAGTACTTC. The V call is TRBV7-2, the J call TRBJ2-5, with 8 bases identical to TRBD2. V dropped 3 bases and J dropped 1; count of bases not matched to a gene: 7. Per germline, CDR1 SGHTA and CDR2 FQGNSA. The CDR3 consists of 16 residues.

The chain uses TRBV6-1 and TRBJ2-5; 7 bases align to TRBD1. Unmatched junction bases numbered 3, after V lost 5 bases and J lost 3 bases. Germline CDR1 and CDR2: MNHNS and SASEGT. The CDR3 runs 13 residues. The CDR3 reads CASSNDREETQYF. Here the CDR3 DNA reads TGTGCCAGCAGTAACGACAGGGAAGAGACCCAGTACTTC.

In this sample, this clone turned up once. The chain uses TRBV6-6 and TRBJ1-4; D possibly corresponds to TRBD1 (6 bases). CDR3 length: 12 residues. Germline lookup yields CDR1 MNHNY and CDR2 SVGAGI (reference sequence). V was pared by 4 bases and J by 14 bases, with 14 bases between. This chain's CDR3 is CASSSQQGILFF. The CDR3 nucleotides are TGTGCCAGCAGTTCACAACAGGGCATCCTGTTTTTT.

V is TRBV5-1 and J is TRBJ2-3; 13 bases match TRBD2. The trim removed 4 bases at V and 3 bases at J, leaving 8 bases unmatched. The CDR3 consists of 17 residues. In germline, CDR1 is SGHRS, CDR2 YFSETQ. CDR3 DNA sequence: TGCGCCAGCAGCGAACCCACTAGCGGGAGGGGGACAGATACGCAGTATTTT. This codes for CASSEPTSGRGTDTQYF.

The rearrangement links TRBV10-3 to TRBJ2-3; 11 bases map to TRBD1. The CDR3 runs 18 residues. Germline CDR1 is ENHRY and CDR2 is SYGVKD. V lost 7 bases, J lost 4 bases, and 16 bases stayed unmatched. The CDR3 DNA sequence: TGTGCCATCAAGTCCGGACAGGGGGCCGGTGGCGGCGCAGATACGCAGTATTTT. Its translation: CAIKSGQGAGGGADTQYF.

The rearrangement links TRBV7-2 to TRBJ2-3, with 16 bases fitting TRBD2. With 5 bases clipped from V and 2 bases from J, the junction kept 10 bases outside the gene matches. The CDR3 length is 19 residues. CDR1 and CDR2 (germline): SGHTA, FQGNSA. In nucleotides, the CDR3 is TGTGCCAGCAGCCCTGGGACTAGCGGGAGGGCCCGACTCACAGATACGCAGTATTTT. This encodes CASSPGTSGRARLTDTQYF.

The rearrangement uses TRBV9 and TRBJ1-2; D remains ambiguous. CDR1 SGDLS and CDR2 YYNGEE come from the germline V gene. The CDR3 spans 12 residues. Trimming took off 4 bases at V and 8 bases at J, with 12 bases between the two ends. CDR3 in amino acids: CASSPPLGGYTF. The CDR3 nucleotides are TGTGCCAGCAGCCCACCCTTGGGGGGCTACACCTTC.

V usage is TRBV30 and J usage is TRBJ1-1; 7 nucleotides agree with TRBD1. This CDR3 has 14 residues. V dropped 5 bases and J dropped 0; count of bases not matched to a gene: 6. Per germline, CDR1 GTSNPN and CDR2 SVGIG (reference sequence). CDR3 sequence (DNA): TGTGCCTGGGGGGGGGACAGCATGAACACTGAAGCTTTCTTT. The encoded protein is CAWGGDSMNTEAFF.

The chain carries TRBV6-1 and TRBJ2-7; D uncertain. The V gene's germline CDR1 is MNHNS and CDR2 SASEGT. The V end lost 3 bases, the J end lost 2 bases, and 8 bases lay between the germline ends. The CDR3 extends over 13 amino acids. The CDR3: CASSENRAYEQYF. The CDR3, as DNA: TGTGCCAGCAGTGAGAACCGGGCCTACGAGCAGTACTTC.

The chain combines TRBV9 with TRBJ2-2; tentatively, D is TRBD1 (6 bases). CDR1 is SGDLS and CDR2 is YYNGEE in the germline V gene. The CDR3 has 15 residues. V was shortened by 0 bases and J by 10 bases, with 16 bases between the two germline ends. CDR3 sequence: CASSVGRGVRAELFF. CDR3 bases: TGTGCCAGCAGCGTAGGCAGGGGAGTTAGAGCGGAGCTGTTTTTT.

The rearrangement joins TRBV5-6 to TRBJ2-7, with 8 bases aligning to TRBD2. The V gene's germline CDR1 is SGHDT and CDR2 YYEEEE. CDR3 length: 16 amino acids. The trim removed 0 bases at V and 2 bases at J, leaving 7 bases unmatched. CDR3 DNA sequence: TGTGCCAGCAGCTTGGGGGGTAGCGGGAATACCTACGAGCAGTACTTC. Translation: CASSLGGSGNTYEQYF.

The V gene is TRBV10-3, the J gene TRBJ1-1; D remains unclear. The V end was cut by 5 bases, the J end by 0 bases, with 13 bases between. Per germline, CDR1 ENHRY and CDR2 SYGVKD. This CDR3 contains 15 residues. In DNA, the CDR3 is TGTGCCATCAGTTCGACCGCGGGGTTGAACACTGAAGCTTTCTTT. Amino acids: CAISSTAGLNTEAFF.

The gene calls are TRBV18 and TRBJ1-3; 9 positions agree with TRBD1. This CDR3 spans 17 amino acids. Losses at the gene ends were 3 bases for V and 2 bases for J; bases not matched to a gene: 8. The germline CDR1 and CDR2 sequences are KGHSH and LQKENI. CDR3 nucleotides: TGTGCCAGCTCACCGAGGACAGGGGACGCGGCTGGAAACACCATATATTTT. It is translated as CASSPRTGDAAGNTIYF.

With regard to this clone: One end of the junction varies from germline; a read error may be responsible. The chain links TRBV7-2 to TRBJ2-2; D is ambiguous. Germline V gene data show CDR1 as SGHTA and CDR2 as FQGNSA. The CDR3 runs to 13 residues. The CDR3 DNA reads TGTGCCAGCACCCCATTGAACCCCGGGGAGCTGTTTTTT. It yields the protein CASTPLNPGELFF.